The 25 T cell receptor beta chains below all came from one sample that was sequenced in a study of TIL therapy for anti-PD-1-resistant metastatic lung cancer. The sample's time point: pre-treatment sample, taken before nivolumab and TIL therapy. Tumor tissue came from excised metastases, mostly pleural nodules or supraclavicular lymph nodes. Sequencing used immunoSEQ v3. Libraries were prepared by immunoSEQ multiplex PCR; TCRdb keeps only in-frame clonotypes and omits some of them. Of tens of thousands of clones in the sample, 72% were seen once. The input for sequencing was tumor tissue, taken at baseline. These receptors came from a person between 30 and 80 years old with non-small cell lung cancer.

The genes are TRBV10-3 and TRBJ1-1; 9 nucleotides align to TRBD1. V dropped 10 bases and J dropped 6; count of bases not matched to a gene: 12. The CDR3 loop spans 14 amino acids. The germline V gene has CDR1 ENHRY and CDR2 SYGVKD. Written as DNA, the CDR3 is TGTGCCACCGGGACAGGGCAAGGAAGGCCTGAAGCTTTCTTT. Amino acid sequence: CATGTGQGRPEAFF.

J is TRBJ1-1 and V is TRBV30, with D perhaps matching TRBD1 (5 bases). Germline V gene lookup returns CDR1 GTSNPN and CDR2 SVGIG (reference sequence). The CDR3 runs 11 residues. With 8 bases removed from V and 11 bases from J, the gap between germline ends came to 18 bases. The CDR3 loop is CARWGGSGAFF. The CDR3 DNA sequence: TGTGCCCGTTGGGGGGGATCGGGTGCTTTCTTT. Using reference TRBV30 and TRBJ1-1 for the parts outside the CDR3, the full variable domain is SQTIHQWPATLVQPVGSPLSLECTVEGTSNPNLYWYRQAAGRGLQLLFYSVGIGQISSEVPQNLSASRPQDRQFILSSKKLLLSDSGFYLCARWGGSGAFFGQGTRLTVV.

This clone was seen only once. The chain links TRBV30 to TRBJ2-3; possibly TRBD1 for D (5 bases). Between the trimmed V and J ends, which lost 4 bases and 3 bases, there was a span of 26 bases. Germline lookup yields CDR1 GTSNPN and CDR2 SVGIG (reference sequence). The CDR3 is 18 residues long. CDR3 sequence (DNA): TGTGCCTGGACTTGGTCGGGCAGGGTTTTGGGTTGGACAGATACGCAGTATTTT. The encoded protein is CAWTWSGRVLGWTDTQYF.

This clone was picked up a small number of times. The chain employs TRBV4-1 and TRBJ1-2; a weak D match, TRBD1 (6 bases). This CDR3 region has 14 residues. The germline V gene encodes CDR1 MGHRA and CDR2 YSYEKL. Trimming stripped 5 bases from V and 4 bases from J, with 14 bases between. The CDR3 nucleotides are TGCGCCAGCAGCGGGGACACCTTCCTCTATGGCTACACCTTC. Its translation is CASSGDTFLYGYTF.

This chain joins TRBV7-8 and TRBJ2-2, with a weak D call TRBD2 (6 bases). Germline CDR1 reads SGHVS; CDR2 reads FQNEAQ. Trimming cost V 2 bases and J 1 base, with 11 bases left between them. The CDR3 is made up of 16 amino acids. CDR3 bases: TGTGCCAGCAGCTTATTTCGGGGGAGGAACACCGGGGAGCTGTTTTTT. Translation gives CASSLFRGRNTGELFF.

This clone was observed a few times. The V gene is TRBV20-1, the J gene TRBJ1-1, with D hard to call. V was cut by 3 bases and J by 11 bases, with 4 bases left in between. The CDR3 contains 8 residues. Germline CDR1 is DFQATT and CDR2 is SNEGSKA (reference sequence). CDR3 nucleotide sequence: TGCAGTGCTAGTTGGGCTTTCTTT. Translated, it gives CSASWAFF.

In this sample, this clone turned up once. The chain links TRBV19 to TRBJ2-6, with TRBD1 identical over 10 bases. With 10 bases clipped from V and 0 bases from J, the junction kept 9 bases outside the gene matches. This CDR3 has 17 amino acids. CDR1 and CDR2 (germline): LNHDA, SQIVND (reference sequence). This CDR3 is CATRRGTGASGANVLTF. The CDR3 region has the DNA TGTGCCACGCGTCGTGGGACAGGGGCCTCTGGGGCCAACGTCCTGACTTTC.

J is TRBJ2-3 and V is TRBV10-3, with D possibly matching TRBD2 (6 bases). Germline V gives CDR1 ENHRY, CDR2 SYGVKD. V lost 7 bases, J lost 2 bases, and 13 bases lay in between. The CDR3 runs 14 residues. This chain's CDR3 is CAIKGGANTDTQYF. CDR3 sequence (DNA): TGTGCCATCAAAGGCGGGGCCAACACAGATACGCAGTATTTT.

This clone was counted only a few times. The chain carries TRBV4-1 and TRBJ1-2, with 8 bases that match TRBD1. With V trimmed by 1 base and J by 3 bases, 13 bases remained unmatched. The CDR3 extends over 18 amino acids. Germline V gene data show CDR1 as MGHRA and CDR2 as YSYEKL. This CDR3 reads CASSQAVYRTGNYYGYTF. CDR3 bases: TGCGCCAGCAGCCAAGCGGTATATCGGACAGGGAATTACTATGGCTACACCTTC.

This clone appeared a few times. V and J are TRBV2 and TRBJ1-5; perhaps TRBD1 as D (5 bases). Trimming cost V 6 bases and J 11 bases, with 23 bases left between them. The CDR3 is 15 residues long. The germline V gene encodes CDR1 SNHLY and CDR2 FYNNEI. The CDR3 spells CASSATGTKVSAQHF. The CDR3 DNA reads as TGTGCCAGCAGCGCTACCGGGACCAAAGTATCAGCCCAGCATTTT.

The CDR3 DNA reads TGTGCCAGCAGTCCCCAGCCGGGACAAATAAATGAAAAACTGTTTTTT. This sequence encodes CASSPQPGQINEKLFF. The chain couples TRBV27 to TRBJ1-4, with a possible D match to TRBD1 (6 bases). Germline CDR1 reads MNHEY; CDR2 reads SMNVEV (reference sequence). V was cut by 5 bases and J by 5 bases, with 18 bases left in between. The CDR3 consists of 16 residues.

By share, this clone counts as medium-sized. CDR3 bases: TGTGCCAGCAATTTCGCCAGGTCTATGGGTGGGGCTTTCTTT. The encoded protein is CASNFARSMGGAFF. The chain is built from TRBV6-5 and TRBJ1-1, with unresolved D. The CDR3 covers 14 residues. Deletions cut 7 bases from V and 11 bases from J, with 23 bases between. The germline V gene encodes CDR1 MNHEY and CDR2 SVGAGI.

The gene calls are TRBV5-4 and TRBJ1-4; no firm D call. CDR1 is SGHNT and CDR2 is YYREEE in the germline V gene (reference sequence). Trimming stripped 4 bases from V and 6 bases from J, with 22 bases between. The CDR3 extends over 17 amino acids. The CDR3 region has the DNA TGTGCCAGCAGCCCTTGGCCCACCTCCAGCGCCGATGAAAAACTGTTTTTT. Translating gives CASSPWPTSSADEKLFF.

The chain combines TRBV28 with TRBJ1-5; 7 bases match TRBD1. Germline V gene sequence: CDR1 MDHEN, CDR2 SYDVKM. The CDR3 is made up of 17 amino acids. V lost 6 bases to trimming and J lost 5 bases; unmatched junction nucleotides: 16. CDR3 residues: CASSQYRGGVHDQPQHF. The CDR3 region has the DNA TGTGCCAGCAGCCAATACAGGGGAGGGGTTCACGATCAGCCCCAGCATTTT.

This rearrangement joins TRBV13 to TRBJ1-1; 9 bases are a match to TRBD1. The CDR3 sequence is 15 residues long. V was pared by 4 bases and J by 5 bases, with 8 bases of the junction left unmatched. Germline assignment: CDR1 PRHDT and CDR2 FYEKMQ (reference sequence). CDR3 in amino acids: CASSSPTGGGTEAFF. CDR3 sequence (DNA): TGTGCCAGCAGCTCCCCGACAGGGGGAGGGACTGAAGCTTTCTTT.

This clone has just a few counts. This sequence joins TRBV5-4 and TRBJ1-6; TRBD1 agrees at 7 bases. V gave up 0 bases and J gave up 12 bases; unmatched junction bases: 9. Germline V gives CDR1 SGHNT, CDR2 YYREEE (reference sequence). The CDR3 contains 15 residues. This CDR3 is CASSLGTDRAVPLHF. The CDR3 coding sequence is TGTGCCAGCAGCTTGGGGACCGACAGGGCCGTACCCCTCCACTTT.

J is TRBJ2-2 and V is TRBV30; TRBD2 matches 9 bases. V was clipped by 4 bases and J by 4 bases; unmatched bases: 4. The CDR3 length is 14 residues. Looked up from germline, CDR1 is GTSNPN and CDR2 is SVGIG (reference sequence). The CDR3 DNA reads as TGTGCCTGGAAGAGACTAGCGGTCACCGGGGAGCTGTTTTTT. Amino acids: CAWKRLAVTGELFF. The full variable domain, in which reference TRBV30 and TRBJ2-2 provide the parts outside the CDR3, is SQTIHQWPATLVQPVGSPLSLECTVEGTSNPNLYWYRQAAGRGLQLLFYSVGIGQISSEVPQNLSASRPQDRQFILSSKKLLLSDSGFYLCAWKRLAVTGELFFGEGSRLTVL.

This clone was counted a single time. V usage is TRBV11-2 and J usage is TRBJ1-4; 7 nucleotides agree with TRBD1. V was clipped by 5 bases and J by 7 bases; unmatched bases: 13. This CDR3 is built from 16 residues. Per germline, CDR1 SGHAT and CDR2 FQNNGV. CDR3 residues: CASSRTGAYSGEKLFF. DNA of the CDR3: TGTGCCAGCAGCCGGACAGGCGCCTACTCCGGTGAAAAACTGTTTTTT.

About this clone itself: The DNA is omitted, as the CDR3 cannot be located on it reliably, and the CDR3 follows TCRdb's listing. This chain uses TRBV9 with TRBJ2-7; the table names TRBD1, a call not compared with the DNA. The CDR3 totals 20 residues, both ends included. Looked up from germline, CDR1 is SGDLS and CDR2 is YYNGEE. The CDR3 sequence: CASSVERGTGIYEQYFGPDF.

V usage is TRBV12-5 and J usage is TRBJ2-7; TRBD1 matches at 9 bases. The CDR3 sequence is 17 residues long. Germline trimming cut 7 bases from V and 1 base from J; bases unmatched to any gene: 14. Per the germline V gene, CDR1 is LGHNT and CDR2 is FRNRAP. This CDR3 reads CASALWGQGGNSYEQYF. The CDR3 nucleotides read TGTGCTAGTGCCCTGTGGGGACAGGGCGGAAATTCCTACGAGCAGTACTTC.

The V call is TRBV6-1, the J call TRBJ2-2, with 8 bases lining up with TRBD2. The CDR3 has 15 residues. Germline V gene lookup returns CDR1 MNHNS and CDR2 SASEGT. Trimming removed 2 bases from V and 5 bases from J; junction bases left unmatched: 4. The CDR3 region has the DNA TGTGCCAGCAGTGAACGAGCGGGGGTGACCGGGGAGCTGTTTTTT. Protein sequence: CASSERAGVTGELFF.

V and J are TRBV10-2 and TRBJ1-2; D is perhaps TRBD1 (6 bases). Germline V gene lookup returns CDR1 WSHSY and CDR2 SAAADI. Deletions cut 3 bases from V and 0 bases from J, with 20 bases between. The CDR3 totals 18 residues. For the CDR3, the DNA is TGCGCCAGCAGTGACCCACTCCCTGGACCAGGGGCTAACTATGGCTACACCTTC. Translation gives CASSDPLPGPGANYGYTF.

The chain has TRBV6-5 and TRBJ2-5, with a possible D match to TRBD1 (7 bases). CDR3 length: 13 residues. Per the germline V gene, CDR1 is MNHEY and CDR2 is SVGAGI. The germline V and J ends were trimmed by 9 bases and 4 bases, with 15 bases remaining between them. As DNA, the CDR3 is TGTGCCAGTAAGAGGGGGCGGGGAGAGACCCAGTACTTC. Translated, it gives CASKRGRGETQYF.

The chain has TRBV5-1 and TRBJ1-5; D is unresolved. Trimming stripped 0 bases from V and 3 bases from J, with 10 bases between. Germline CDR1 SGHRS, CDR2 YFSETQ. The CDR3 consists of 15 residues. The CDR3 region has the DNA TGCGCCAGCAGCTTGGAGGCGGGGTACAATCAGCCCCAGCATTTT. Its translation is CASSLEAGYNQPQHF.

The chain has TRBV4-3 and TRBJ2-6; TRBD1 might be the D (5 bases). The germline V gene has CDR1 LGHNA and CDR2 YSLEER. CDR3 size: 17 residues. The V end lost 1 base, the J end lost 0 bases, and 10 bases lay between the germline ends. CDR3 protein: CASSQADSNSGANVLTF. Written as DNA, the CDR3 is TGCGCCAGCAGCCAAGCCGACAGTAACTCTGGGGCCAACGTCCTGACTTTC.